This entry describes one T cell receptor (beta chain). Unique molecular identifiers were used to barcode this TCRbeta library. TCRdb independently ran MiXCR on the PCR reads; one entry per CDR3 protein. The table shows just under 250,000 distinct CDR3 sequences, with about 23% occurring only once. These data are taken from a study of T-cell reconstitution after alpha-beta-depleted transplantation in children. The germline gives CDR1 DFQATT, CDR2 SNEGSKA (reference sequence). V lost 4 bases to trimming and J lost 3 bases; unmatched junction nucleotides: 6. The CDR3 runs 14 residues. The receptor was isolated from a girl aged 2-10 years with Fanconi anemia, due to receive a stem cell transplant. The specimen comprised PBMCs, sampled before TCRalphabeta/CD19-depleted stem cell transplant. This chain connects TRBV20-1 to TRBJ2-1; 7 positions match TRBD2. The CDR3 region has the DNA TGCAGTGCTAATCTAGCGGAGTTCTACAATGAGCAGTTCTTC. Amino acids: CSANLAEFYNEQFF.